The 11 T cell receptor beta chains listed next were all sequenced from one sample in a study of T cell repertoires in cytomegalovirus infection. TCRdb called the reads again in MiXCR, with one record for every CDR3 protein. The sample yields about 230,000 distinct CDR3 sequences, approximately 22% seen once. The sequenced material came from CD8+ T cells from PBMCs. These TCRs come from a human donor in good health (CMV status not recorded). Some clones in this sample may be carry-over from other donors' samples.

This clonotype was counted a single time. The gene calls are TRBV19 and TRBJ2-7, with D perhaps matching TRBD1 (7 bases). Germline V gene data show CDR1 as LNHDA and CDR2 as SQIVND (reference sequence). The CDR3 consists of 14 residues. V dropped 7 bases and J dropped 3 bases, with 16 bases sitting between them. The CDR3 loop reads CASTPSGGNYEQYF. CDR3 in DNA: TGTGCCAGTACCCCTTCAGGGGGGAACTACGAGCAGTACTTC.

This clonotype appeared many times. The CDR3 nucleotides read TGTGCCAGCAGCAACCGGGAGGGTCTACGTGGGGCCAACGTCCTGACTTTC. Residues: CASSNREGLRGANVLTF. The chain has TRBV11-1 and TRBJ2-6, with 8 nucleotides matching TRBD2. The trim removed 5 bases at V and 3 bases at J, leaving 9 bases unmatched. The CDR3 is 17 residues long. The germline V gene has CDR1 SGHAT and CDR2 FQDESV (reference sequence).

This chain joins TRBV20-1 and TRBJ1-2; a weak D match, TRBD1 (5 bases). With 2 bases removed from V and 7 bases from J, the gap between germline ends came to 23 bases. The CDR3 contains 16 residues. Per the germline V gene, CDR1 is DFQATT and CDR2 is SNEGSKA (reference sequence). The CDR3 nucleotides are TGCAGTGCTAGACCCCCATTGACGGGACCAAGAGGTGGCTACACCTTC. It yields the protein CSARPPLTGPRGGYTF.

This sequence joins TRBV20-1 and TRBJ2-1, with a tentative D call TRBD1 (5 bases). Germline V CDR1 and CDR2: DFQATT, SNEGSKA (reference sequence). The V gene lost 1 base and the J gene lost 0 bases, with 13 bases spanning the gap. This CDR3 is built from 16 residues. In DNA form, the CDR3 reads TGCAGTGCTAGAGTGATAGGGGCGAGCTCCTACAATGAGCAGTTCTTC. Amino acids: CSARVIGASSYNEQFF.

For the CDR3, the DNA is TGTGCCACCAGCAGGGGACTAGCGGGACACTCTGGGGCCAACGTCCTGACTTTC. The encoded protein is CATSRGLAGHSGANVLTF. The chain uses TRBV15 and TRBJ2-6; 13 positions agree with TRBD2. The CDR3 length is 18 residues. CDR1 and CDR2 (germline): LNHNV, YYDKDF (reference sequence). J lost 0 bases, V lost 3 bases, and 2 bases had no gene match.

This clonotype has at least ten counts. The J gene is TRBJ1-6, the V gene TRBV7-6; 8 nucleotides match TRBD1. This CDR3 is 15 amino acids long. CDR1 is SGHVS, CDR2 FNYEAQ, per germline. Trimming cost V 5 bases and J 9 bases; bases outside gene matches: 9. This chain's CDR3 is CASSPAGQGTSPLHF. CDR3 coding DNA: TGTGCCAGCAGCCCCGCTGGACAGGGTACTTCACCCCTCCACTTT.

This clonotype occurred many times. The genes are TRBV9 and TRBJ1-1; tentatively, D is TRBD1 (6 bases). The CDR3 covers 13 residues. V was trimmed by 3 bases and J by 1 base, leaving 7 bases between them. The germline gives CDR1 SGDLS, CDR2 YYNGEE. CDR3 loop: CASSAGQNTEAFF. The DNA of the CDR3 is TGTGCCAGCAGCGCGGGACAGAACACTGAAGCTTTCTTT.

V usage is TRBV15 and J usage is TRBJ2-2; possible D gene TRBD1, 5 bases. CDR3 length equals 14 residues. The germline CDR1 and CDR2 sequences are LNHNV and YYDKDF (reference sequence). V was cut by 4 bases and J by 6 bases, with 12 bases left in between. CDR3 residues: CATSKHQGSGELFF. As DNA, the CDR3 is TGTGCCACCAGCAAGCATCAGGGATCCGGGGAGCTGTTTTTT.

The J gene is TRBJ2-5, the V gene TRBV29-1, with D possibly TRBD1 on 5 matching bases. Per germline, CDR1 SQVTM and CDR2 ANQGSEA. CDR3 length equals 16 residues. Trimming removed 1 base at V and 7 bases at J, with 22 bases between. CDR3 coding DNA: TGCAGCGTTGAAGGTCGACAGAAGCAAGAGTCAGGGACCCAGTACTTC. Protein product: CSVEGRQKQESGTQYF.

This clonotype has more than one count but fewer than ten. The chain links TRBV6-2 or TRBV6-3 to TRBJ2-7, with D perhaps TRBD1 or TRBD2 (6 bases each). This CDR3 spans 14 amino acids. The V end was cut by 4 bases, the J end by 3 bases, with 13 bases between. Germline CDR1 is MNHEY and CDR2 is SVGEGT. The CDR3 nucleotides read TGTGCCAGCAGTTGGGGGGCGATAGGCTACGAGCAGTACTTC. It codes for CASSWGAIGYEQYF.

This clonotype was picked up many times. The chain uses TRBV24-1 and TRBJ2-7, with 10 bases fitting TRBD2. The CDR3 is made up of 16 amino acids. The V gene end was trimmed by 4 bases and the J gene end by 0 bases; junction bases not matched to a gene: 5. Looked up from germline, CDR1 is KGHDR and CDR2 is SFDVKD. CDR3 in amino acids: CATSDPRTSGSYEQYF. The CDR3 nucleotides read TGTGCCACCAGTGACCCCAGGACTAGCGGCTCCTACGAGCAGTACTTC.